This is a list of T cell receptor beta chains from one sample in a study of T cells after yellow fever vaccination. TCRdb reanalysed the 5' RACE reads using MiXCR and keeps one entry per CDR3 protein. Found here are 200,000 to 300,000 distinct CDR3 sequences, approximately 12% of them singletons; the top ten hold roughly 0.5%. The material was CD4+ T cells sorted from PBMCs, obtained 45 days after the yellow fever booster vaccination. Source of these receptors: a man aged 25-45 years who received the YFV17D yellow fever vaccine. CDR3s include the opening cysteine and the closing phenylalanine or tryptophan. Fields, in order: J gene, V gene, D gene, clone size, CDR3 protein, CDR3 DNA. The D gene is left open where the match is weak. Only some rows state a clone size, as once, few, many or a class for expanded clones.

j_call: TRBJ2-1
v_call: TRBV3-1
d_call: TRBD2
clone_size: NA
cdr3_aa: CASSSGRAPGRNNEQFF
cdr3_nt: TGTGCCAGCAGTAGCGGGAGGGCCCCCGGTCGGAATAATGAGCAGTTCTTC

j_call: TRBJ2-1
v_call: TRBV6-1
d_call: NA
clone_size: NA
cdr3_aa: CASRRVDVQFF
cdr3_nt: TGTGCCAGTAGAAGGGTCGATGTGCAGTTCTTC

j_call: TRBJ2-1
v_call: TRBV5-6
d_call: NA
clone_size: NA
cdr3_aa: CASSLVSGTNEQFF
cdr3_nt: TGTGCCAGCAGCTTGGTTTCCGGGACCAATGAGCAGTTCTTC

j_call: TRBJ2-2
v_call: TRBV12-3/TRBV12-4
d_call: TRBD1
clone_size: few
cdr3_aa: CASRMGQGPTGELFF
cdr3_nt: TGTGCCAGCAGGATGGGACAGGGGCCCACCGGGGAGCTGTTTTTT

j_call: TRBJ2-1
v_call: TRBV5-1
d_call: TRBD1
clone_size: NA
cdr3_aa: CASSLTGASSYNEQFF
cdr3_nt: TGCGCCAGCAGCTTGACAGGGGCGAGCTCCTACAATGAGCAGTTCTTC

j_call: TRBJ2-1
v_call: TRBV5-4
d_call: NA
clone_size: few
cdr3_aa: CASSLAGVRSSYNEQFF
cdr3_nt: TGTGCCAGCAGCTTGGCCGGGGTCCGAAGCTCCTACAATGAGCAGTTCTTC

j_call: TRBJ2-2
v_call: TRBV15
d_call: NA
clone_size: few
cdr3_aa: CATSRDNTGELFF
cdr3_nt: TGTGCCACCAGCAGAGATAACACCGGGGAGCTGTTTTTT

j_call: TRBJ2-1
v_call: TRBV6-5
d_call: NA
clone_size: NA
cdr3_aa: CASTNDRTTYNEQFF
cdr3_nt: TGTGCCAGCACTAACGACCGTACGACCTACAATGAGCAGTTCTTC

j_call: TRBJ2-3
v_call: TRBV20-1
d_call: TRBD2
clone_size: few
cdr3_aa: CSAGLAGSTDTQYF
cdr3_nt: TGCAGTGCTGGACTAGCGGGGTCCACAGATACGCAGTATTTT

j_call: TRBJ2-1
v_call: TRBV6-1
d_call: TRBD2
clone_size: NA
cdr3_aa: CASSRRTSSYNEQFF
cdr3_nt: TGTGCCAGCAGTCGGAGGACTAGCTCCTACAATGAGCAGTTCTTC

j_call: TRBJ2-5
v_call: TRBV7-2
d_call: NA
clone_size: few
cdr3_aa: CASSYEWSAETQYF
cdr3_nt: TGTGCCAGCAGCTATGAGTGGAGTGCAGAGACCCAGTACTTC

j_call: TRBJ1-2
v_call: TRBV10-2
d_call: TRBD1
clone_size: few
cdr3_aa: CASSESTLRTGGNYGYTF
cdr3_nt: TGCGCCAGCAGTGAGTCGACGCTCCGGACAGGGGGCAACTATGGCTACACCTTC

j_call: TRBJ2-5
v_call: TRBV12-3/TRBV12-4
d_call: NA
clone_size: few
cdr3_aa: CASSLWGQTQYF
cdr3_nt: TGTGCCAGCAGTTTATGGGGCCAGACCCAGTACTTC

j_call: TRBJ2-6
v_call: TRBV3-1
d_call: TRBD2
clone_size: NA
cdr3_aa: CASGGSLGTSGSGANVLTF
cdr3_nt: TGTGCCAGCGGTGGAAGCTTGGGGACTAGCGGCTCTGGGGCCAACGTCCTGACTTTC

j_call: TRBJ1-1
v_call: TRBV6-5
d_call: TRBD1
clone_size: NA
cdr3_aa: CASSYIRDRGLAEAFF
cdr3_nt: TGTGCCAGCAGTTACATACGGGACAGGGGGCTGGCTGAAGCTTTCTTT

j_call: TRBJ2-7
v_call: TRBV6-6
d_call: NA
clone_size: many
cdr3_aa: CASSHRGGHEQYF
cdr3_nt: TGTGCCAGCAGCCACAGGGGAGGGCACGAGCAGTACTTC

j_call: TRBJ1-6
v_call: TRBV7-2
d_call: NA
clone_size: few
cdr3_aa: CASSLDGPTMNSPLHF
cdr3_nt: TGTGCCAGCAGCCTCGACGGACCGACTATGAATTCACCCCTCCACTTT

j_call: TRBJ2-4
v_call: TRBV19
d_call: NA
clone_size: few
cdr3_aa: CASSMVSGHKNIQYF
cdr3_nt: TGTGCCAGTAGTATGGTCTCGGGACATAAAAACATTCAGTACTTC

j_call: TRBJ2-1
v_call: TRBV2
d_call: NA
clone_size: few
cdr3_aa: CASSEGGRIFF
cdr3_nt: TGTGCCAGCAGTGAAGGAGGGAGGATCTTCTTC

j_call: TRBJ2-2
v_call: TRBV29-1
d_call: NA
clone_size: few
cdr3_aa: CSVQENTGITGELFF
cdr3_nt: TGCAGCGTTCAAGAAAACACAGGGATCACCGGGGAGCTGTTTTTT

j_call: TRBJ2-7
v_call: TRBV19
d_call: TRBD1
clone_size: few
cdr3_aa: CASSFQTGGNEQYF
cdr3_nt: TGTGCCAGTAGTTTCCAGACAGGGGGAAACGAGCAGTACTTC

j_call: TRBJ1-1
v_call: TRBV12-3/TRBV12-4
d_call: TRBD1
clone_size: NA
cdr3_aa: CASRTTGGLGTEAFF
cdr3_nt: TGTGCCAGCAGAACTACAGGGGGCCTCGGCACTGAAGCTTTCTTT